Here is one T cell receptor (beta chain) with its context. Its matching antigen is unknown. Germline CDR1 SGHDT, CDR2 YYEEEE. V was pared by 0 bases and J by 6 bases, with 6 bases between. The CDR3 length is 13 residues. This sample was taken from a study of beta chain features in type 1 diabetes. The investigators reverse transcribed all of the isolated RNA, so they sequenced expressed TCRB transcripts. An average of about 3.6 million reads was obtained for naive, central memory and regulatory T cell samples. Generated by immunoSEQ multiplex PCR, the TCRdb table keeps only in-frame clones and is missing some. Of approximately 160,000 clones detected, about 8.1% appear once; the ten largest clones hold 0.55% to 0.65%. About 116 mL of blood, on average, came from one heparinised draw per donor. Overall study findings and caveats: In the patient group, naive, central memory and Treg TCRB repertoires seemed more alike than in the healthy donor group. Across all four CD4+ subsets, people with type 1 diabetes showed modestly shorter TCRB CDR3s.

This TCR came from a young man in good health. The V call is TRBV5-6, the J call TRBJ2-2; no clear D gene. What was sequenced was central memory CD4+ T cells from blood. Written as DNA, the CDR3 is TGTGCCAGCAGCTTGGCCCTGTCCGGGGAGCTGTTTTTT. Amino acid sequence: CASSLALSGELFF.